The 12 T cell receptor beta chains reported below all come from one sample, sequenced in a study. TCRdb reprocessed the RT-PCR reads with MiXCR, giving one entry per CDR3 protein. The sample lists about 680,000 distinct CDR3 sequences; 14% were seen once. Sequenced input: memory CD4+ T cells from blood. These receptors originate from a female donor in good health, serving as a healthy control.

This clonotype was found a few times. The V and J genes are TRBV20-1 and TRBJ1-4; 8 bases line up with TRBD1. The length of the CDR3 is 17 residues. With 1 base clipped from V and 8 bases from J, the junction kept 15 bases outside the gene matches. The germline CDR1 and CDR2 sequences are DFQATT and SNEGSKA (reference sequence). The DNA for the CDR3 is TGCAGTGCTAGAGCTATATCCAACAGGGGGAAGTACGAAAAACTGTTTTTT. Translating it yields CSARAISNRGKYEKLFF.

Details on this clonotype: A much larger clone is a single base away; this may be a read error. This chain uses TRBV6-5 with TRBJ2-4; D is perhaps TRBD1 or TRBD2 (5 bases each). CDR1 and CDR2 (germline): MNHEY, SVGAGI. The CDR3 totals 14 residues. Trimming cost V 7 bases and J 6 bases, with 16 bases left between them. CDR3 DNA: TGTGCCAGCAAGGGGAGACAAGAGATAAACATTCAGTACTTC. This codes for CASKGRQEINIQYF.

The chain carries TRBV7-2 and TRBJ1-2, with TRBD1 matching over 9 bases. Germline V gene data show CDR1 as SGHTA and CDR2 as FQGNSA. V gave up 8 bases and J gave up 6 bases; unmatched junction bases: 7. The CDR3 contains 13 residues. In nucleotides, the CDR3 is TGTGCCAGCGACCGGGACAGGGTACATGGCTACACCTTC. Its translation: CASDRDRVHGYTF.

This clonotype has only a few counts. In DNA form, the CDR3 reads TGTGCCAGCAGCGTAGTGGGGGCATCTGGAAACACCATATATTTT. It encodes CASSVVGASGNTIYF. The chain uses TRBV9 and TRBJ1-3; D possibly corresponds to TRBD1 (6 bases). V was trimmed by 0 bases and J by 1 base, leaving 8 bases between them. This CDR3 is 15 amino acids long. Germline loops: CDR1 SGDLS, CDR2 YYNGEE.

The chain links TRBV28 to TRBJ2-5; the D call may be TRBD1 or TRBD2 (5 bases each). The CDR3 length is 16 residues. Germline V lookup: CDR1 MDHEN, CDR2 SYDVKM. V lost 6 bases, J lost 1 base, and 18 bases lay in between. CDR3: CASRMGEPILQETQYF. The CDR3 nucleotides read TGTGCCAGCAGAATGGGGGAGCCCATCCTCCAAGAGACCCAGTACTTC. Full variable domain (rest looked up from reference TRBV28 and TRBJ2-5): DVKVTQSSRYLVKRTGEKVFLECVQDMDHENMFWYRQDPGLGLRLIYFSYDVKMKEKGDIPEGYSVSREKKERFSLILESASTNQTSMYLCASRMGEPILQETQYFGPGTRLLVL.

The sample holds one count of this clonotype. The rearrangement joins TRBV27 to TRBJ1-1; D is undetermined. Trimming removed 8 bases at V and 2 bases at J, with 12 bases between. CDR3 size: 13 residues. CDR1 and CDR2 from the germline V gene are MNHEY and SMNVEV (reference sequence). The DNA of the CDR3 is TGTGCCAGCGGAAAGACACGCAACACTGAAGCTTTCTTT. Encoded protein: CASGKTRNTEAFF.

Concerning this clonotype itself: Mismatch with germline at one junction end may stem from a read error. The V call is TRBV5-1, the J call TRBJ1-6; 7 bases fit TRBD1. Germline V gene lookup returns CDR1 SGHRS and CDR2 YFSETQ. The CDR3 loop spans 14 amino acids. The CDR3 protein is CPSRAGQLNSPLHF. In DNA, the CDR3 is TGCCCCAGCAGGGCGGGACAGCTTAATTCACCCCTCCACTTT.

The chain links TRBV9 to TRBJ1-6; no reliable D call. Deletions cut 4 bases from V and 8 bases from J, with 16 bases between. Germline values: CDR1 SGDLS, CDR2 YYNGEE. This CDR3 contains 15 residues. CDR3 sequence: CASSFGPAIDSPLHF. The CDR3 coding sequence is TGTGCCAGCAGCTTTGGGCCAGCCATAGATTCACCCCTCCACTTT.

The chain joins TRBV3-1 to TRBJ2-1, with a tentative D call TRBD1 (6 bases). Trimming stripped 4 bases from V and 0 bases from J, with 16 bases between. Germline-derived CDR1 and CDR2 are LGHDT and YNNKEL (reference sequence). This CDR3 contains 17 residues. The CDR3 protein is CASSPYQDRYSYNEQFF. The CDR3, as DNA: TGTGCCAGCAGCCCTTACCAGGACAGATACTCCTACAATGAGCAGTTCTTC.

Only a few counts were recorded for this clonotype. CDR3 region: CASRARDRGSGELFF. The CDR3 DNA is TGTGCCAGCAGGGCCCGGGACAGGGGTTCCGGGGAGCTGTTTTTT. V usage is TRBV9 and J usage is TRBJ2-2; 10 bases map to TRBD1. Looked up from germline, CDR1 is SGDLS and CDR2 is YYNGEE. With 5 bases clipped from V and 6 bases from J, the junction kept 7 bases outside the gene matches. The CDR3 sequence is 15 residues long.

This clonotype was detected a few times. The CDR3 DNA is TGTGCCAGCAGCTGGGACACAAGCTCCTACAATGAGCAGTTCTTC. Residues: CASSWDTSSYNEQFF. This rearrangement joins TRBV7-6 to TRBJ2-1, with D possibly TRBD1 on 6 matching bases. V was trimmed by 4 bases and J by 0 bases, leaving 10 bases between them. The CDR3 has 15 residues. Germline V gene sequence: CDR1 SGHVS, CDR2 FNYEAQ. Using reference TRBV7-6 and TRBJ2-1 for the parts outside the CDR3, the full variable domain is GAGVSQSPRYKVTKRGQDVALRCDPISGHVSLYWYRQALGQGPEFLTYFNYEAQQDKSGLPNDRFSAERPEGSISTLTIQRTEQRDSAMYRCASSWDTSSYNEQFFGPGTRLTVL.

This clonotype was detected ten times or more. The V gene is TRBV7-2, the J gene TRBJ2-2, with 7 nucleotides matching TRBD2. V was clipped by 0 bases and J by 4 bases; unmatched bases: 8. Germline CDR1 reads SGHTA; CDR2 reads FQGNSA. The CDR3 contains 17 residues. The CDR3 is CASSLARTRSPTGELFF. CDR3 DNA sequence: TGTGCCAGCAGCTTAGCGAGGACTAGATCCCCCACCGGGGAGCTGTTTTTT.